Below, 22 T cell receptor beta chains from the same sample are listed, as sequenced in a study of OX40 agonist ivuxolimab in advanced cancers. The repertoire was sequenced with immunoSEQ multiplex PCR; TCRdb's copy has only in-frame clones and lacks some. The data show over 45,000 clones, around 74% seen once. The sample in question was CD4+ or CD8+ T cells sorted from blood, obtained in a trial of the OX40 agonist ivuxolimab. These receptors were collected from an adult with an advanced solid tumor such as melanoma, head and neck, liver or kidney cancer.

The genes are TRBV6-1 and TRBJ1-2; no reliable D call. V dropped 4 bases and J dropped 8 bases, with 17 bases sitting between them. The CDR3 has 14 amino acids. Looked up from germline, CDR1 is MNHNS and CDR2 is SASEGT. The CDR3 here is CASSVISTQRGYTF. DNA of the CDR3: TGTGCCAGCAGTGTAATAAGTACGCAGAGGGGCTACACCTTC.

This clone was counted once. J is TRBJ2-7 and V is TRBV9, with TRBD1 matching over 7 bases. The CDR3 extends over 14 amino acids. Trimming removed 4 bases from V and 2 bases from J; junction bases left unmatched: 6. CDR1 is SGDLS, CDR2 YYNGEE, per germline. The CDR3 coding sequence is TGTGCCAGCAGCAAGGGACAGTTAGCCTACGAGCAGTACTTC. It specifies CASSKGQLAYEQYF.

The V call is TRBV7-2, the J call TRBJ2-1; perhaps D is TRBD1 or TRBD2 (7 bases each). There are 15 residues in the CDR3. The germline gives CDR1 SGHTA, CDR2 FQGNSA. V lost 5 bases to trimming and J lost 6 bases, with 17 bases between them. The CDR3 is CASSARGRGGNEQFF. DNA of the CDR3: TGTGCCAGCAGCGCCCGGGGCAGGGGGGGCAATGAGCAGTTCTTC.

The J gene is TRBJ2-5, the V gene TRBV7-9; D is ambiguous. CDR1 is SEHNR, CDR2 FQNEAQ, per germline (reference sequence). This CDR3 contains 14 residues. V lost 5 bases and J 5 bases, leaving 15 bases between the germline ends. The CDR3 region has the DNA TGTGCCAGCAGCACCCGGGCCTCTGGGGAGACCCAGTACTTC. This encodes CASSTRASGETQYF.

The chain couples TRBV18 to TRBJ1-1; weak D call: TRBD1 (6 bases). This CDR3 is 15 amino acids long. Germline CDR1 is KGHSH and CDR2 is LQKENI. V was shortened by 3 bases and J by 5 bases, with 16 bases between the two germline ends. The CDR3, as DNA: TGTGCCAGCTCACCGACCGGGACAACAGGTACTGAAGCTTTCTTT. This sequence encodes CASSPTGTTGTEAFF.

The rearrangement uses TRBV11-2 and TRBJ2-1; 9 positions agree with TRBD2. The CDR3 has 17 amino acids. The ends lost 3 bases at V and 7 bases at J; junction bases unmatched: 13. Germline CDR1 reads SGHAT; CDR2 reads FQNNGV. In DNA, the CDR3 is TGTGCCAGCAGCTTCTCCTCTATAGCGGGAGTGCGGAATGAGCAGTTCTTC. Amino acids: CASSFSSIAGVRNEQFF.

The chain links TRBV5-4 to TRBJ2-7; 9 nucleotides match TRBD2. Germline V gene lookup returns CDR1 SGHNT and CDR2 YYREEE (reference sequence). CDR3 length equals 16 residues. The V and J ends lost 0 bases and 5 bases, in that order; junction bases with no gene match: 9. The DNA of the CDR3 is TGTGCCAGCAGCTTGGCCGGGGCTAGCGGGAACCACGAGCAGTACTTC. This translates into CASSLAGASGNHEQYF.

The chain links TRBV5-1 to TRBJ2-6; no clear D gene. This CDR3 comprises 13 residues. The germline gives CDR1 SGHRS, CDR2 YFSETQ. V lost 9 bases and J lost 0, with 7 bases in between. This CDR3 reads CATHSSGANVLTF. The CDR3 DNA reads TGCGCCACTCACAGCTCTGGGGCCAACGTCCTGACTTTC.

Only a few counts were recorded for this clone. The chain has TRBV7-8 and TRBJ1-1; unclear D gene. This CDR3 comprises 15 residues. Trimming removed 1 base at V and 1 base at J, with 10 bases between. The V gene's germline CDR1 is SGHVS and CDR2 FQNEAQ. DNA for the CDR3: TGTGCCAGCAGCTTAGTGGGGTTAGAGAACACTGAAGCTTTCTTT. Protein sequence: CASSLVGLENTEAFF. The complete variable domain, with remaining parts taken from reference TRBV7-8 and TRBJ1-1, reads GAGVSQSPRYKVAKRGQDVALRCDPISGHVSLFWYQQALGQGPEFLTYFQNEAQLDKSGLPSDRFFAERPEGSVSTLKIQRTQQEDSAVYLCASSLVGLENTEAFFGQGTRLTVV.

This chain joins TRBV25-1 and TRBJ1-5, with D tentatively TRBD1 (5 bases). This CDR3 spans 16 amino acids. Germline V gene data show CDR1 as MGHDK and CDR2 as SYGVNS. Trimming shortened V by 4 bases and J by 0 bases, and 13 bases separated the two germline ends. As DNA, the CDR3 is TGTGCCAGCAGTGGGGAACAGGTCTATAGCAATCAGCCCCAGCATTTT. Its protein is CASSGEQVYSNQPQHF. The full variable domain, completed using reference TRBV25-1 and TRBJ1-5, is EADIYQTPRYLVIGTGKKITLECSQTMGHDKMYWYQQDPGMELHLIHYSYGVNSTEKGDLSSESTVSRIRTEHFPLTLESARPSHTSQYLCASSGEQVYSNQPQHFGDGTRLSIL.

The DNA for the CDR3 is TGTGCCAGCAGCTCGACAGGGGGCACGGACATTCAGTACTTC. The encoded protein is CASSSTGGTDIQYF. V gene TRBV7-2 combines with J gene TRBJ2-4, with 10 bases lining up with TRBD1. V was clipped by 4 bases and J by 8 bases; unmatched bases: 5. Germline CDR1 SGHTA, CDR2 FQGNSA. The CDR3 is made up of 14 amino acids.

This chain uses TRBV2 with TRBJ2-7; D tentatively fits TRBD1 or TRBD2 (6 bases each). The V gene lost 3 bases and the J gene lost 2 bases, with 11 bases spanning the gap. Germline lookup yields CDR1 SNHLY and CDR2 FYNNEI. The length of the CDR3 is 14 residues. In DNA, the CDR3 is TGTGCCAGCAGTGATCGGGGGCGGACCTACGAGCAGTACTTC. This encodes CASSDRGRTYEQYF.

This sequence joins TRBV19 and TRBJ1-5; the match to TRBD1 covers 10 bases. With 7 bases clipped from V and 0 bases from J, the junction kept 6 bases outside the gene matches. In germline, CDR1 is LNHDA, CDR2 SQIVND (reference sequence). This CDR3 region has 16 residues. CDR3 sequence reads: CASNDRGPYSNQPQHF. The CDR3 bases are TGTGCCAGTAACGACAGGGGGCCCTATAGCAATCAGCCCCAGCATTTT. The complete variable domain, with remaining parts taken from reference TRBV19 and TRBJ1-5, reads DGGITQSPKYLFRKEGQNVTLSCEQNLNHDAMYWYRQDPGQGLRLIYYSQIVNDFQKGDIAEGYSVSREKKESFPLTVTSAQKNPTAFYLCASNDRGPYSNQPQHFGDGTRLSIL.

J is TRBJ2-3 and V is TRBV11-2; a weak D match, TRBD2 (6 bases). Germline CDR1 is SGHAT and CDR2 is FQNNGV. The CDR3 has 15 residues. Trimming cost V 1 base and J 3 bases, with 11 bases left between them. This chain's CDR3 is CASSLVLGRTDTQYF. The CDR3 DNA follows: TGTGCCAGCAGCTTAGTTCTGGGGAGGACAGATACGCAGTATTTT.

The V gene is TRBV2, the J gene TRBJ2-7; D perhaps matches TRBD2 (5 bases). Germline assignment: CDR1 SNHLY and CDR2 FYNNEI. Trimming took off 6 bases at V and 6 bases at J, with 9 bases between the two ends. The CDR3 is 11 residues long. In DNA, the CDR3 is TGTGCCAGCAGCACTAGGATCGAGCAGTACTTC. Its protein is CASSTRIEQYF.

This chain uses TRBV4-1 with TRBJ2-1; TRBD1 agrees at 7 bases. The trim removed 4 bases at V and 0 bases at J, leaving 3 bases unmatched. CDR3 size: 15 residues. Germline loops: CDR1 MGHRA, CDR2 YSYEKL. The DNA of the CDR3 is TGCGCCAGCAGCCCCCGACAGGGCTCCTACAATGAGCAGTTCTTC. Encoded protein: CASSPRQGSYNEQFF.

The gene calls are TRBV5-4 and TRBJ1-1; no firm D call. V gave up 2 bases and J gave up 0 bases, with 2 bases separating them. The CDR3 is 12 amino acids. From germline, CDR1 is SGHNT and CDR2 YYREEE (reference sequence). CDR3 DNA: TGTGCCAGCAGCTTTTTGAACACTGAAGCTTTCTTT. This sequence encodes CASSFLNTEAFF.

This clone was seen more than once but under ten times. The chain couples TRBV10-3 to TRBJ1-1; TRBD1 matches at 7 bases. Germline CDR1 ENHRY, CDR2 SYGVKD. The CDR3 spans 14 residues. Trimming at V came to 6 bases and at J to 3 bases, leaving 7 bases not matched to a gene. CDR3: CAISWTGKDTEAFF. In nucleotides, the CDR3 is TGTGCCATCAGCTGGACAGGCAAGGACACTGAAGCTTTCTTT.

DNA of the CDR3: TGTGCCAGCAGCTTTTCCGGGACCCTGTACCAAGAGACCCAGTACTTC. Residues: CASSFSGTLYQETQYF. V usage is TRBV5-8 and J usage is TRBJ2-5; D could derive from TRBD1 or TRBD2 (5 bases each). This CDR3 region has 16 residues. V was trimmed by 2 bases and J by 0 bases, leaving 14 bases between them. Germline assignment: CDR1 SGHTS and CDR2 YDEGEE.

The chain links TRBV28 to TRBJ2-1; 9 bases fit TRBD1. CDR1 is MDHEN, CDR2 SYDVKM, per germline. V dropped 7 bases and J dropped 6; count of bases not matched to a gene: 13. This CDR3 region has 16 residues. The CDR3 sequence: CASTAGTGNGGNEQFF. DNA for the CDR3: TGTGCCAGCACAGCCGGGACAGGGAACGGGGGCAATGAGCAGTTCTTC.

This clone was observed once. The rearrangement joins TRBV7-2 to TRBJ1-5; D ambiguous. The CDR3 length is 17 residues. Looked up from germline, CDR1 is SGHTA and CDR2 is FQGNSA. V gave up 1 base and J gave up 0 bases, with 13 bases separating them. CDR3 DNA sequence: TGTGCCAGCAGCTTAGGAGGCGCCCCATATAGCAATCAGCCCCAGCATTTT. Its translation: CASSLGGAPYSNQPQHF.

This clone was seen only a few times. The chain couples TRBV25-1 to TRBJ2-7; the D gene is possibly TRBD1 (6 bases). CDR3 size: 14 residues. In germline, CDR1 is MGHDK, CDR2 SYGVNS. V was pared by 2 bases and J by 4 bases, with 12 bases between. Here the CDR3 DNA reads TGTGCCAGCAGTGAAGCCGGGACACATTACGAGCAGTACTTC. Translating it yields CASSEAGTHYEQYF.